The rows below give T cell receptor beta chains drawn from one sample of a study of OX40 agonist ivuxolimab in advanced cancers. Clones were sequenced by immunoSEQ multiplex PCR, and TCRdb holds only the in-frame ones, with some missing. The table has some 81,000 clones, almost 85% seen once. The sample was CD4+ or CD8+ T cells sorted from blood, taken in a trial of the OX40 agonist ivuxolimab. The receptors shown here come from an adult with an advanced solid tumor such as melanoma, head and neck, liver or kidney cancer. CDR3s include the opening cysteine and the closing phenylalanine or tryptophan. A D gene is named only where the DNA matches it firmly. Where a row states a size, it is once, few, many or the class of an expanded clone; other rows omit it.

. | TRBJ1-2 | . | TRBV18 | CASSPGPNYGYTF | TGTGCCAGCTCTCCGGGACCGAACTATGGCTACACCTTC
. | TRBJ1-6 | . | TRBV11-2 | CASSLPMSPLHF | TGTGCCAGCAGCTTACCAATGTCACCCCTCCACTTT
once | TRBJ1-2 | . | TRBV5-4 | CASSADRNYGYTF | TGTGCCAGCAGCGCGGACCGGAACTATGGCTACACCTTC
. | TRBJ2-2 | . | TRBV30 | CAWSSGDTGELFF | TGTGCCTGGAGCTCGGGGGACACCGGGGAGCTGTTTTTT
few | TRBJ1-4 | . | TRBV2 | CASSPQGSVPKLFF | TGTGCCAGCAGTCCTCAGGGATCGGTCCCAAAACTGTTTTTT
. | TRBJ2-1 | . | TRBV7-3 | CASSLSREEQFF | TGTGCCAGCAGCTTATCCCGAGAGGAGCAGTTCTTC
. | TRBJ1-4 | . | TRBV9 | CASSVESSTNEKLFF | TGTGCCAGCAGCGTGGAGTCGTCAACTAATGAAAAACTGTTTTTT
. | TRBJ2-1 | . | TRBV10-3 | CAISERGASYNEQFF | TGTGCCATCAGTGAGCGGGGGGCTTCCTACAATGAGCAGTTCTTC
. | TRBJ1-5 | . | TRBV19 | CASSPNMGADQPQHF | TGTGCCAGTAGTCCTAACATGGGGGCCGATCAGCCCCAGCATTTT
. | TRBJ1-2 | . | TRBV5-4 | CASSPTLDRNYGYTF | TGTGCCAGCAGCCCCACCCTTGACAGGAACTATGGCTACACCTTC
once | TRBJ1-5 | . | TRBV5-5 | CASSFLGQRDQPQHF | TGTGCCAGCAGCTTCCTGGGGCAGCGTGATCAGCCCCAGCATTTT
. | TRBJ2-7 | TRBD1 | TRBV6-5 | CASNSQGGAYEQYF | TGTGCCAGCAACTCACAGGGGGGCGCGTACGAGCAGTACTTC
. | TRBJ2-5 | TRBD2 | TRBV7-3 | CASSLIGGGVETQYF | TGTGCCAGCAGCTTAATTGGCGGGGGGGTTGAGACCCAGTACTTC
. | TRBJ1-6 | TRBD1 | TRBV27 | CASSLSGTGGNSPLHF | TGTGCCAGCAGTTTATCCGGGACAGGGGGAAATTCACCCCTCCACTTT
. | TRBJ2-7 | . | TRBV6-4 | CASSDAHREFYDEQYF | TGTGCCAGCAGTGACGCCCACAGGGAGTTTTACGACGAGCAGTACTTC
few | TRBJ1-5 | TRBD1 | TRBV12-5 | CASGPGQGLAAGQPQHF | TGTGCTAGTGGCCCCGGACAGGGTCTCGCGGCAGGTCAGCCCCAGCATTTT
. | TRBJ1-5 | TRBD1 | TRBV11-2 | CASSLGGQDNQPQHF | TGTGCCAGCAGCTTAGGGGGACAGGACAATCAGCCCCAGCATTTT
. | TRBJ1-3 | . | TRBV9 | CASSVGGDGNTIYF | TGTGCCAGCAGCGTAGGGGGTGATGGAAACACCATATATTTT
once | TRBJ2-3 | . | TRBV5-6 | CASSSSGGGHMDTQYF | TGTGCCAGCAGCTCTAGTGGCGGGGGCCATATGGATACGCAGTATTTT
. | TRBJ2-5 | . | TRBV19 | CASSILRANGETQYF | TGTGCCAGTAGTATTCTGAGGGCTAATGGGGAGACCCAGTACTTC
. | TRBJ1-6 | . | TRBV11-2 | CASSARTDNSPLHF | TGTGCCAGCAGCGCGCGGACGGACAATTCACCCCTCCACTTT
few | TRBJ1-3 | . | TRBV7-2 | CASRPGAAGNTIYF | TGTGCCAGCAGGCCCGGGGCGGCTGGAAACACCATATATTTT
. | TRBJ2-1 | TRBD1 | TRBV2 | CASSEDRGGYNEQFF | TGTGCCAGCAGCGAGGACAGGGGCGGCTACAATGAGCAGTTCTTC
few | TRBJ2-1 | . | TRBV19 | CASSIIDVQFF | TGTGCCAGTAGTATAATCGATGTGCAGTTCTTC
. | TRBJ2-2 | . | TRBV5-1 | CASSLEGTGELFF | TGCGCCAGCAGCTTAGAAGGGACCGGGGAGCTGTTTTTT
. | TRBJ2-6 | . | TRBV30 | CAWKTGGANVLTF | TGTGCCTGGAAGACTGGTGGGGCCAACGTCCTGACTTTC
. | TRBJ1-4 | . | TRBV19 | CASRKQGNEKLFF | TGTGCCAGTAGAAAACAGGGTAATGAAAAACTGTTTTTT
. | TRBJ1-2 | . | TRBV7-3 | CASSQGREGGYTF | TGTGCCAGCAGCCAGGGACGGGAAGGCGGCTACACCTTC
once | TRBJ1-1 | . | TRBV2 | CASTREQGMNTEAFF | TGTGCCAGCACTAGGGAACAAGGCATGAACACTGAAGCTTTCTTT
. | TRBJ2-1 | TRBD2 | TRBV5-4 | CASSSGGGGSYNEQFF | TGTGCCAGCAGCTCCGGCGGGGGGGGCTCCTACAATGAGCAGTTCTTC
. | TRBJ2-1 | TRBD2 | TRBV6-5 | CASSYTSGGEGEQFF | TGTGCCAGCAGTTACACTAGCGGGGGGGAAGGTGAGCAGTTCTTC
. | TRBJ1-1 | . | TRBV5-4 | CASSLGQKNTEAFF | TGTGCCAGCAGCTTGGGGCAGAAGAACACTGAAGCTTTCTTT